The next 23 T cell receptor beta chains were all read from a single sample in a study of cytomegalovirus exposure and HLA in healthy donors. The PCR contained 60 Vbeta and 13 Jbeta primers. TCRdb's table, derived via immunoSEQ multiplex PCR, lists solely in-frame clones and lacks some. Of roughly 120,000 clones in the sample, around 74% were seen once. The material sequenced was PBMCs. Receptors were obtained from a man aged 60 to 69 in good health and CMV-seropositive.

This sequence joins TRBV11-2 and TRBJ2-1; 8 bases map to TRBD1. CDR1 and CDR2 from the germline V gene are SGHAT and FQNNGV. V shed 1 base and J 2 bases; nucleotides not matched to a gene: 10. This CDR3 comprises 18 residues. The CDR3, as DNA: TGTGCCAGCAGCTTAGTAAGCGGACAGGGAGATACCTACAATGAGCAGTTCTTC. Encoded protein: CASSLVSGQGDTYNEQFF.

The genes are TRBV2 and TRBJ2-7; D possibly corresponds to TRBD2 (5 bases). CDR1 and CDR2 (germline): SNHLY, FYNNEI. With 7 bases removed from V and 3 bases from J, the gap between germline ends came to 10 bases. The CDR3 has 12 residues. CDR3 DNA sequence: TGTGCCAGCACAGACGGGAACTACGAGCAGTACTTC. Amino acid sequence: CASTDGNYEQYF.

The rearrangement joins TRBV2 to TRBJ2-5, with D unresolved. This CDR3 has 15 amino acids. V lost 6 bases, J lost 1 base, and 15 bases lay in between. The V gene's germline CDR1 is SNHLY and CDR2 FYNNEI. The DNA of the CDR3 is TGTGCCAGCAGCGGAATAGGAGCCCCCCAAGAGACCCAGTACTTC. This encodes CASSGIGAPQETQYF.

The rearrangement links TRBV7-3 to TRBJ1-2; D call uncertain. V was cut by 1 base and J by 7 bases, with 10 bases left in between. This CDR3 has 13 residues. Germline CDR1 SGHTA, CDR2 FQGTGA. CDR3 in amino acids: CASSLSRDSGYTF. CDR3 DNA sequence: TGTGCCAGCAGCTTAAGCCGAGACTCTGGCTACACCTTC.

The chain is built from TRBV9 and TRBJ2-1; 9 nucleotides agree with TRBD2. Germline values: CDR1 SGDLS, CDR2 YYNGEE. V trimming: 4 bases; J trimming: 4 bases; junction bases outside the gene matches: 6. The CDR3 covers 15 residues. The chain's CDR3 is CASSPWTSAYNEQFF. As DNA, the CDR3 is TGTGCCAGCAGCCCTTGGACTAGCGCTTACAATGAGCAGTTCTTC.

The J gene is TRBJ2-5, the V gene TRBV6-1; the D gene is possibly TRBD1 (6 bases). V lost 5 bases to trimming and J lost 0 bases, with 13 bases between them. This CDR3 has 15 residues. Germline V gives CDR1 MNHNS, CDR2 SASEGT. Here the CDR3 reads CASSLWGRNQETQYF. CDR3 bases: TGTGCCAGCAGTCTATGGGGGCGTAACCAAGAGACCCAGTACTTC.

For the CDR3, the DNA is TGTGCCAGCAGCTTATACAGGGTCCACGAGCAGTACTTC. Amino acid sequence: CASSLYRVHEQYF. The J gene is TRBJ2-7, the V gene TRBV5-5, with D tentatively TRBD1 (6 bases). V lost 2 bases to trimming and J lost 5 bases, with 11 bases between them. The germline V gene has CDR1 SGHKS and CDR2 YYEKEE (reference sequence). The CDR3 is 13 residues long.

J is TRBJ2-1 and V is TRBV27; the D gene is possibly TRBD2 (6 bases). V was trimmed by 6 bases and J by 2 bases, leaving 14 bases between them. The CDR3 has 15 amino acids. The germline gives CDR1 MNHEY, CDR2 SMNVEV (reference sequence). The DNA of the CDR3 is TGTGCCAGCAGATGGAGGGGACCAGCCTACAATGAGCAGTTCTTC. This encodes CASRWRGPAYNEQFF.

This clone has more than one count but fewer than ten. The CDR3 DNA is TGTGCAAGTCGCCCGCGAGGAGGAAACATTCAGTACTTC. This gives the protein CASRPRGGNIQYF. The rearrangement joins TRBV12-2 to TRBJ2-4; TRBD2, the table's D call, lacks a check against the DNA. TRBV12-2 is labeled a pseudogene. The CDR3 runs 13 residues.

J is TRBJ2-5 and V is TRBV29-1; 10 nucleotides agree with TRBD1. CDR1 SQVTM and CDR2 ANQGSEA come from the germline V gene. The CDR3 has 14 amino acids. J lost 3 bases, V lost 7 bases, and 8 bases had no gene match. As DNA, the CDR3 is TGCAGCGCTGCCCCGGGACAGGGGAAAGAGACCCAGTACTTC. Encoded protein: CSAAPGQGKETQYF. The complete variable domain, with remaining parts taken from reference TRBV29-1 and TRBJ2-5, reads SAVISQKPSRDICQRGTSLTIQCQVDSQVTMMFWYRQQPGQSLTLIATANQGSEATYESGFVIDKFPISRPNLTFSTLTVSNMSPEDSSIYLCSAAPGQGKETQYFGPGTRLLVL.

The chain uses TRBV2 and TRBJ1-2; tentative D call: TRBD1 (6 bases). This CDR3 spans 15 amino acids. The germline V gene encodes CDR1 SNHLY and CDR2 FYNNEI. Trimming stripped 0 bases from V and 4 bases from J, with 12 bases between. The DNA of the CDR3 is TGTGCCAGCAGTGAAGCAGGGGGTGAGGTCTATGGCTACACCTTC. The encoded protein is CASSEAGGEVYGYTF.

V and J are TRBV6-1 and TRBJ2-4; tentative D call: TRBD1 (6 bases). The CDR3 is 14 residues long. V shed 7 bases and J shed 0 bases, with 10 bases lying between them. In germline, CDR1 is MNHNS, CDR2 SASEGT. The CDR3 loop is CASTGQIAKNIQYF. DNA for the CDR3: TGTGCCAGCACCGGACAGATAGCCAAAAACATTCAGTACTTC.

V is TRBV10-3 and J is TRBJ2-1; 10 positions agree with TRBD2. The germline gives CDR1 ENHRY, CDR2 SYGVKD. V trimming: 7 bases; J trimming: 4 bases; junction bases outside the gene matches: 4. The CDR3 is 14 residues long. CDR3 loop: CAIKQLAGYNEQFF. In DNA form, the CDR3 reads TGTGCCATCAAGCAACTAGCGGGATACAATGAGCAGTTCTTC.

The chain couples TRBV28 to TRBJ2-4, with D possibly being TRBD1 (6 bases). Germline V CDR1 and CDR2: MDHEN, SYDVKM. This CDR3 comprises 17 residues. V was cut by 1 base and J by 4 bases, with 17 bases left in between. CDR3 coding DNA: TGTGCCAGCAGTTTATATGCGGTGGACAGCCTGAAAAACATTCAGTACTTC. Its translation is CASSLYAVDSLKNIQYF.

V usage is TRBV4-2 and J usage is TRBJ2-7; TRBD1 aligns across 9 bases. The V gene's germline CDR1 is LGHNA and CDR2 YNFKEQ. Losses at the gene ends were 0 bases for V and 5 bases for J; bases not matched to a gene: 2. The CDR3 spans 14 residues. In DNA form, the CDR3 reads TGTGCCAGCAGCCAAGAGGGACAGGGCGACGAGCAGTACTTC. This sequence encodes CASSQEGQGDEQYF.

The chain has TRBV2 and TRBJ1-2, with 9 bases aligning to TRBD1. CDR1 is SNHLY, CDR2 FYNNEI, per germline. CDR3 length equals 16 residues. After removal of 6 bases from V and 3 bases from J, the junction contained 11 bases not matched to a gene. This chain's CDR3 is CASSKPGQGKDYGYTF. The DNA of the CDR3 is TGTGCCAGCAGCAAGCCGGGACAGGGAAAGGACTATGGCTACACCTTC.

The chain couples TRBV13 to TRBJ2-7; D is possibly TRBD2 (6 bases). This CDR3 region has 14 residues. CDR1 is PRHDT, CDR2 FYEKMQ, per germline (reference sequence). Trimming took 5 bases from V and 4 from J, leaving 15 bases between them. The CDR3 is CASSGQQRGYEQYF. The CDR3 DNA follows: TGTGCCAGCAGCGGCCAGCAACGGGGGTACGAGCAGTACTTC.

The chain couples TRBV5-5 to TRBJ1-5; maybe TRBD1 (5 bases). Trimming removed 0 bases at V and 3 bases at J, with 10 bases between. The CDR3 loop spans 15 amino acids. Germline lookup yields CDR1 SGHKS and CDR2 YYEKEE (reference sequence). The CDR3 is CASSLVRGPNQPQHF. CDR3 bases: TGTGCCAGCAGCTTGGTTAGGGGCCCCAATCAGCCCCAGCATTTT.

CDR3 sequence (DNA): TGCGCCAGCGGCCAGGGGGCAGGGACGGGGGCCAACGTCCTGACTTTC. As protein: CASGQGAGTGANVLTF. This chain links TRBV5-1 with TRBJ2-6; 8 nucleotides agree with TRBD1. The CDR3 extends over 16 amino acids. Germline CDR1 and CDR2: SGHRS and YFSETQ. V was clipped by 7 bases and J by 4 bases; unmatched bases: 10.

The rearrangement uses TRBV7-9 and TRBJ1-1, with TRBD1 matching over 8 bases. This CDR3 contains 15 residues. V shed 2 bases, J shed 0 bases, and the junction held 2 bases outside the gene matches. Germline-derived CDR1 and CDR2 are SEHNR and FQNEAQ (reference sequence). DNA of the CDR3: TGTGCCAGCAGCTTACAGGGGGCCATGAACACTGAAGCTTTCTTT. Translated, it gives CASSLQGAMNTEAFF. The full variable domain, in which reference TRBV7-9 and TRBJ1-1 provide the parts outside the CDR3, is DTGVSQNPRHKITKRGQNVTFRCDPISEHNRLYWYRQTLGQGPEFLTYFQNEAQLEKSRLLSDRFSAERPKGSFSTLEIQRTEQGDSAMYLCASSLQGAMNTEAFFGQGTRLTVV.

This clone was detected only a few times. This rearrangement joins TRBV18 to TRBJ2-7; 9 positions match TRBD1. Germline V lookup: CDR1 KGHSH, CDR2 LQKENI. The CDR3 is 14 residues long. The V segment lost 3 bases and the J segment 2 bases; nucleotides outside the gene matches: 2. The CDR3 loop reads CASSPRTGAYEQYF. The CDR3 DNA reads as TGTGCCAGCTCACCCCGGACAGGGGCCTACGAGCAGTACTTC.

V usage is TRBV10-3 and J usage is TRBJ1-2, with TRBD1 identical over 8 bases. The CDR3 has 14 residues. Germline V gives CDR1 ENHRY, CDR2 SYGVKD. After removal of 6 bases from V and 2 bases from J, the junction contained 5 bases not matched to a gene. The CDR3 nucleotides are TGTGCCATCAGGGGACAGGCGACAAACTATGGCTACACCTTC. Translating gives CAIRGQATNYGYTF.

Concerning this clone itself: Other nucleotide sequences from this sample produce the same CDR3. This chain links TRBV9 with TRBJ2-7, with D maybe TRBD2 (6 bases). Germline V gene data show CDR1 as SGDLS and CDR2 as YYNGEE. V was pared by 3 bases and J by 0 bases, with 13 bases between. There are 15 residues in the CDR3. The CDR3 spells CASSAGDASSYEQYF. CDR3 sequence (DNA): TGTGCCAGCAGCGCGGGAGATGCAAGCTCCTACGAGCAGTACTTC.